This T cell receptor beta chain was sequenced in a study of cytomegalovirus exposure and HLA in healthy donors. A multiplex PCR was run with 60 Vbeta primers and 13 Jbeta primers. Only in-frame clones appear in the TCRdb table, and some are missing; sequencing was by immunoSEQ multiplex PCR. Of approximately 160,000 clones listed, 65% to 70% are singletons. Germline values: CDR1 MGHDK, CDR2 SYGVNS. The CDR3 is made up of 14 amino acids. The V end lost 6 bases, the J end lost 15 bases, and 23 bases lay between the germline ends. The chain employs TRBV25-1 and TRBJ1-4; D is undetermined. The clonotype was recovered from a woman between 18 and 29 years old in good health and CMV-seropositive. What was sequenced was PBMCs. The CDR3 DNA reads as TGTGCCAGCAGCAAACCGCCAGCCTCAGCGCGATTGTTTTTT. Amino acids: CASSKPPASARLFF.